The 13 T cell receptor beta chains below were found in one sample sequenced in a study of blood T cells in healthy people across ages (dated by TCRdb to the mid-2010s). Library creation used 5' RACE. This sample was sequenced with an Illumina HiSeq 2500. A second roughly 6 to 12 cycle PCR used a sample-barcoded 5' primer and a J-beta primer mix. TCRdb handled the public reads itself, with Q25 trimming in fastp and clone calling in MiXCR, and kept productive beta chains. Records with the same CDR3 protein are collapsed into one entry carrying the most frequent genes and DNA. Within this sample are 1.5 million to 2 million distinct CDR3 sequences, with about 35% of them counted one time only. The top ten clonotypes cover approximately 10% of the sample. Sequences were obtained from blood. These receptors were obtained from a woman in her thirties in good health.

The chain combines TRBV6-5 with TRBJ2-1; tentatively, D is TRBD2 (5 bases). Trimming left V 0 bases short and J 7 bases short, with 16 bases between. The CDR3 is 16 amino acids. Germline V gene sequence: CDR1 MNHEY, CDR2 SVGAGI. This CDR3 reads CASSYSAVVGVNEQFF. CDR3 DNA: TGTGCCAGCAGTTACTCGGCGGTAGTGGGAGTTAATGAGCAGTTCTTC.

The table lists this clonotype with a few counts. The gene calls are TRBV20-1 and TRBJ2-7; weak D call: TRBD2 (6 bases). V was trimmed by 6 bases and J by 4 bases, leaving 22 bases between them. CDR1 is DFQATT and CDR2 is SNEGSKA in the germline V gene (reference sequence). CDR3 length: 15 amino acids. The DNA of the CDR3 is TGCAGTGCCCCAGCGGTCGGACTGGGGGGATACGAGCAGTACTTC. It encodes CSAPAVGLGGYEQYF.

The rearrangement joins TRBV19 to TRBJ2-7, with 13 bases matching TRBD2. The CDR3 is 18 residues long. Germline V gives CDR1 LNHDA, CDR2 SQIVND (reference sequence). With V trimmed by 4 bases and J by 0 bases, 9 bases remained unmatched. This CDR3 is CASSKGRTSGGFSYEQYF. The CDR3 region has the DNA TGTGCCAGTAGTAAAGGGAGGACTAGCGGGGGCTTCTCCTACGAGCAGTACTTC.

This sequence joins TRBV4-1 and TRBJ2-1, with 8 nucleotides matching TRBD2. Germline V CDR1 and CDR2: MGHRA, YSYEKL. This CDR3 is 16 amino acids long. V lost 3 bases, J lost 0 bases, and 4 bases stayed unmatched. CDR3 nucleotides: TGCGCCAGCAGCCATTCTACTAGCGGCTCCTACAATGAGCAGTTCTTC. It yields the protein CASSHSTSGSYNEQFF.

The chain carries TRBV5-5 and TRBJ1-1; D ambiguous. V was pared by 3 bases and J by 3 bases, with 15 bases between. In germline, CDR1 is SGHKS, CDR2 YYEKEE (reference sequence). CDR3 size: 15 residues. CDR3 sequence: CASSSAQRMDTEAFF. CDR3 nucleotide sequence: TGTGCCAGCAGCTCAGCACAGAGGATGGACACTGAAGCTTTCTTT.

This clonotype came up a few times. The rearrangement links TRBV3-1 to TRBJ1-1; D is ambiguous. The CDR3 has 12 residues. V was pared by 1 base and J by 4 bases, with 4 bases between. Per germline, CDR1 LGHDT and CDR2 YNNKEL (reference sequence). DNA for the CDR3: TGTGCCAGCAGCCAAGGTCCCACTGAAGCTTTCTTT. Translation gives CASSQGPTEAFF.

This clonotype was recorded a few times. The chain uses TRBV7-2 and TRBJ1-1, with D possibly TRBD1 on 6 matching bases. CDR1 SGHTA and CDR2 FQGNSA come from the germline V gene. The CDR3 loop spans 16 amino acids. V was shortened by 4 bases and J by 2 bases, with 17 bases between the two germline ends. In DNA, the CDR3 is TGTGCCAGCAGCTCCCGGGCAGGGGTTTTTAACACTGAAGCTTTCTTT. Residues: CASSSRAGVFNTEAFF.

This clonotype has more than one count but fewer than ten. This chain uses TRBV7-9 with TRBJ2-3; 12 positions match TRBD2. The CDR3 is 16 amino acids. CDR1 is SEHNR, CDR2 FQNEAQ, per germline (reference sequence). The J segment lost 4 bases and the V segment lost 5 bases, leaving 7 bases of the junction unmatched. CDR3 sequence (DNA): TGTGCCAGCAGCGCGACGACTAGCGGGAGTTCAGATACGCAGTATTTT. Encoded protein: CASSATTSGSSDTQYF. The complete variable domain, with remaining parts taken from reference TRBV7-9 and TRBJ2-3, reads DTGVSQNPRHKITKRGQNVTFRCDPISEHNRLYWYRQTLGQGPEFLTYFQNEAQLEKSRLLSDRFSAERPKGSFSTLEIQRTEQGDSAMYLCASSATTSGSSDTQYFGPGTRLTVL.

The gene calls are TRBV15 and TRBJ2-7; no clear D. The CDR3 is 14 residues long. Looked up from germline, CDR1 is LNHNV and CDR2 is YYDKDF (reference sequence). V gave up 0 bases and J gave up 6 bases, with 12 bases separating them. This chain's CDR3 is CATSRDLGLLEQYF. In nucleotides, the CDR3 is TGTGCCACCAGCAGAGATCTAGGGCTCCTCGAGCAGTACTTC.

This clonotype was counted only a few times. The chain is built from TRBV12-3 or TRBV12-4 and TRBJ1-2; D may be TRBD1 (6 bases). The CDR3 covers 15 residues. V gave up 2 bases and J gave up 6 bases, with 16 bases separating them. CDR3 sequence (DNA): TGTGCCAGCAGTTTAAGGGCGGGGGGGCACGATGGCTACACCTTC. It codes for CASSLRAGGHDGYTF.

The gene calls are TRBV20-1 and TRBJ2-7; 10 positions agree with TRBD2. Germline V gene sequence: CDR1 DFQATT, CDR2 SNEGSKA (reference sequence). V lost 0 bases and J lost 1; bases outside the gene matches: 3. CDR3 length: 15 residues. The CDR3 DNA reads as TGCAGTGCTAGAGAAGGTAGCGGGAGGTCCTACGAGCAGTACTTC. Translated, it gives CSAREGSGRSYEQYF.

This clonotype was counted between two and nine times. Being one base from a much bigger clone, this may be a read error. For the CDR3, the DNA is TGCAGCGGTGCCGGGGGAAGCTCCTACGAGCAGTACTTC. It is translated as CSGAGGSSYEQYF. The V and J genes are TRBV29-1 and TRBJ2-7; D is perhaps TRBD2 (6 bases). CDR1 and CDR2 from the germline V gene are SQVTM and ANQGSEA. The V end lost 7 bases, the J end lost 0 bases, and 13 bases lay between the germline ends. The CDR3 covers 13 residues.

This clonotype was seen just once. V gene TRBV21-1 combines with J gene TRBJ1-2; TRBD1 is taken as the D call from the table, unchecked against the DNA. TRBV21-1 is tagged as a pseudogene. This CDR3 has 16 amino acids. The CDR3 region has the DNA TGTGCCAGCAGCAAAGGAGGGAGCGAGGGGGAGTGCGGCTACACCTTC. It encodes CASSKGGSEGECGYTF.